The clone carrying this TCR beta chain occurred a few times. Using its own MiXCR run on the reads, TCRdb lists one record per CDR3 protein. This sample carries 250,000 to 300,000 distinct CDR3 sequences, 9.1% of them seen once, and the ten largest clones take about 15%. The sample belongs to a study of T cell repertoires in cytomegalovirus infection. At the level of the study: An indication of both CMV infection and matching HLA type came from public TCR beta signatures.

V was pared by 0 bases and J by 7 bases, with 6 bases of the junction left unmatched. This CDR3 contains 15 residues. Germline assignment: CDR1 DFQATT and CDR2 SNEGSKA (reference sequence). V is TRBV20-1 and J is TRBJ2-1; 10 bases line up with TRBD2. This sequence was found in a human donor in good health (CMV status not recorded). Some clones in this sample may be carry-over from other donors' samples. Sequencing input: PBMCs. The CDR3 loop reads CSARDPSGRLNEQFF. CDR3 DNA sequence: TGCAGTGCTAGAGATCCTAGCGGGAGATTAAATGAGCAGTTCTTC.